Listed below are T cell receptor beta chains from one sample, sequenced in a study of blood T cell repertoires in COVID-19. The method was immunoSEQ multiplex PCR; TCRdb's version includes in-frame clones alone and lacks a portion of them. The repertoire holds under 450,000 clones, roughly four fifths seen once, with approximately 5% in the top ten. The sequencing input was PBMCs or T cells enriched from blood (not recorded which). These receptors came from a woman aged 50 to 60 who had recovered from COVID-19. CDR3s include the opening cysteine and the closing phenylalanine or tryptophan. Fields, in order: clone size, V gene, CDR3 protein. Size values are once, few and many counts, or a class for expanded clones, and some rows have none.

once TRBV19 CASSSHRSGRNYEQYF
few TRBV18 CASSPGRNGVKAFF
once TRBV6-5 CASSSSDTYEQYF
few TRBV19 CASSIIGGENQPQHF
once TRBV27 CASPGPTGEISNQPQHF
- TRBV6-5 CASWDREGYEQYF
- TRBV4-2 CASSQGGAGLRRYEQYF
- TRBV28 CASGRKGSPPNYGYTF
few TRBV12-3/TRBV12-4 CASSLSLNQPQHF
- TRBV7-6 CASSPIFGQGKGETQYF
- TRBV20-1 CSASIGEGGYTF
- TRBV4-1 CASSPTSGTRGSGEQFF
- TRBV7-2 CASSLVSGVNNEQFF
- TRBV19 CASSISTIVTNEAFF
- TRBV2 CASSVGRNTLNSPLHF
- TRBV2 CARPGTGLLF
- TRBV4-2 CASSQDLAGFEKLFF
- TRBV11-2 CASSPLGEVHGYTF
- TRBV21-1 CASSKPGREGYTF
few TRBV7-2 CASSLLQGLEGYTF
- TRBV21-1 CASSKVQVASLGEQYF
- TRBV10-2 CASMIQTGTEAFF
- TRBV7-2 CASSLEGQPTNEKLFF
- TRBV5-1 CASSFSAGSSYNEQFF
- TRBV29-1 CSVSTLGRGGYTF
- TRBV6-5 CASKGQRNTEAFF
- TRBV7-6 CASSLWNSRGAIQETQYF
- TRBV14 CASSPNPSAVQYF
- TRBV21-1 CASVRQYSNQPQHF
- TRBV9 CASSASGVANEKLFF
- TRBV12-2 CASRLAHEKGEYQETQYF
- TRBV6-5 CASSRGATNEKLFF
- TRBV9 CASSPRRTGGAGEAFF
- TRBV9 CASSVGTGQGYNEQFF
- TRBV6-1 CASSEVSGIQYF
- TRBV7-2 CASSLGQGLGYTF
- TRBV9 CASSVGTGAYYEQYF